This T cell receptor (beta chain) was recovered during a study of cytomegalovirus exposure and HLA in healthy donors. Study at large: The use of the same platform for the 95 to 150 validation repertoires and the 650 to 850 first-cohort repertoires was reported by a later analysis.

This CDR3 comprises 16 residues. Per germline, CDR1 SNHLY and CDR2 FYNNEI. V lost 5 bases, J lost 5 bases, and 21 bases lay in between. Measured with immunoSEQ multiplex PCR; TCRdb has only the in-frame clones, and not every one. The sample holds about 150,000 clones, 80% to 90% seen once. The gene calls are TRBV2 and TRBJ2-5, with D possibly matching TRBD2 (6 bases). This sequence was found in a man aged 18-30 years in good health and CMV-seropositive. The sequenced sample was PBMCs. CDR3 sequence reads: CASSKGFRAAGETQYF. CDR3 coding DNA: TGTGCCAGCAGTAAGGGGTTCCGAGCGGCGGGGGAGACCCAGTACTTC.